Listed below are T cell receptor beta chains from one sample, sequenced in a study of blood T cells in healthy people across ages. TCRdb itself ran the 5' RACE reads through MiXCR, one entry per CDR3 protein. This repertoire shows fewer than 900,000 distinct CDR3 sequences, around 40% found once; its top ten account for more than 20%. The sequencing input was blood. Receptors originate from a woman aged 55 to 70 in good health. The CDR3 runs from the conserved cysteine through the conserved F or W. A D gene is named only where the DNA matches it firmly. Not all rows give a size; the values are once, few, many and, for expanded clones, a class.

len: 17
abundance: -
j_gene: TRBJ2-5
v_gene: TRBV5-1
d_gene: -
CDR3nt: TGCGCCAGCAGCTTGCCTACCGGGGCAGCCTCAAAGGAGACCCAGTACTTC
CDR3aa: CASSLPTGAASKETQYF

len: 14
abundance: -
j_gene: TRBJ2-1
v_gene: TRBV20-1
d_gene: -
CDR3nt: TGCAGTGCTGTAATCGCGGGACGACGCAATGAGCAGTTCTTC
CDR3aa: CSAVIAGRRNEQFF

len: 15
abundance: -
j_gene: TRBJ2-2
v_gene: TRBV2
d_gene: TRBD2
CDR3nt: TGTGCCAGCAGTGAGCGATGGGGGGGCACCGGGGAGCTGTTTTTT
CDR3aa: CASSERWGGTGELFF

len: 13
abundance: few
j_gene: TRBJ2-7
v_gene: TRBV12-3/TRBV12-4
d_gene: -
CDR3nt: TGTGCCAGCAGCTCTCTCCTCGGAAGGTGGCAGTACTTC
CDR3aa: CASSSLLGRWQYF

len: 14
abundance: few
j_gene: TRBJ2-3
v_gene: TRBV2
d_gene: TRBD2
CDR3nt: TGTGCCAGCCGGGGACTAGCGGAGTCAGATACGCAGTATTTT
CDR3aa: CASRGLAESDTQYF

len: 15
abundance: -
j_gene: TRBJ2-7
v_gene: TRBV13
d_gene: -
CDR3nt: TGTGCCAGCAGCTTAGTTCTAGACAGCTCCTACGAGCAGTACTTC
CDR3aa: CASSLVLDSSYEQYF

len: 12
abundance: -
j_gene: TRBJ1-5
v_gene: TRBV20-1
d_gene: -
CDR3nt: TGCAGTGCCTCCGGACTCAATCAGCCCCAGCATTTT
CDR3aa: CSASGLNQPQHF

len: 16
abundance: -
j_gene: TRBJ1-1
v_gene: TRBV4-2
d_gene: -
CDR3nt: TGTGCCAGCAGCCAAGAGAACTGGGGAGGGCACACTGAAGCTTTCTTT
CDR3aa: CASSQENWGGHTEAFF

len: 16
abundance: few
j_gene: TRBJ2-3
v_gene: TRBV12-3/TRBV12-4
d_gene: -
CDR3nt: TGTGCCAGCAGCTGGAGTGTGAAAGATCGCACAGATACGCAGTATTTT
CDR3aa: CASSWSVKDRTDTQYF

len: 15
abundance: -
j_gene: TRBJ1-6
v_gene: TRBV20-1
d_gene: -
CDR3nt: TGCAGTGCTAGTGGGGGGAGCTCCTATAATTCACCCCTCCACTTT
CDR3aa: CSASGGSSYNSPLHF

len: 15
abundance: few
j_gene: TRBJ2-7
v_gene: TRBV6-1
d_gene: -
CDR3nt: TGTGCCACGGCCTCCCACCCGACAGACACCTACGAGCAGTACTTC
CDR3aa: CATASHPTDTYEQYF

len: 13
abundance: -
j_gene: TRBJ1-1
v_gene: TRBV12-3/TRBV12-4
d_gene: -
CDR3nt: TGTGCCAGCAGTTTGGGACACACCAGCGGAGCTTTCTTT
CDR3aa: CASSLGHTSGAFF

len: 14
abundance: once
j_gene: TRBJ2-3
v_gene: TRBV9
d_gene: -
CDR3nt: TGTGCCAGCAGCCCCCCACTAGCCCCAGATACGCAGTATTTT
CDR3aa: CASSPPLAPDTQYF

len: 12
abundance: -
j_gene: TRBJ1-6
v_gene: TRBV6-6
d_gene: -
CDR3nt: TGTGCCAGCAAAACGGAGGAAGGGCGCCTCCACTTT
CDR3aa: CASKTEEGRLHF

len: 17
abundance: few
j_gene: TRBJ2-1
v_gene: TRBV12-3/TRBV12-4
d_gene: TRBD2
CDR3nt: TGTGCCAGCAGTTTAGCCCCGGGACTAGCGGCGGACAATGAGCAGTTCTTC
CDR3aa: CASSLAPGLAADNEQFF

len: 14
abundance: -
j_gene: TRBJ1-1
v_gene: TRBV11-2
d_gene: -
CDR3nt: TGTGCCAGCAGCCCCCCGGACAGTTGGTCTGAAGCTTTCTTT
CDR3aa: CASSPPDSWSEAFF

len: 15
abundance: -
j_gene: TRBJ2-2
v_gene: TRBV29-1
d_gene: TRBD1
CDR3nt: TGCAGCGCCGGGGACAGGGGGCTCGACACCGGGGAGCTGTTTTTT
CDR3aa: CSAGDRGLDTGELFF

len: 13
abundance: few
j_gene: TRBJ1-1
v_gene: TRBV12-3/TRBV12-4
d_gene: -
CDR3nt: TGTGCCAGCAGTTTCCTCACGAACACTGAAGCTTTCTTT
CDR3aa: CASSFLTNTEAFF

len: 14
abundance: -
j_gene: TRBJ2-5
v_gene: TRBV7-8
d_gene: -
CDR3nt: TGTGCCAGCAGCGTACAGGGCCAGTCCTACGTGCAGTACTTC
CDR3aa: CASSVQGQSYVQYF

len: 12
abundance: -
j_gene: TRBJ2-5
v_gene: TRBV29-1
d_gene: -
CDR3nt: TGCAGCGTTGAAGAGACCCTTCGGACCCAGTACTTC
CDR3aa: CSVEETLRTQYF

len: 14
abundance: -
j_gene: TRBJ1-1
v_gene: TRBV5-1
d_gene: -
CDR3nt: TGCGCCAGCAGCTTGGAGACACCGAACACTGAAGCTTTCTTT
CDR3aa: CASSLETPNTEAFF

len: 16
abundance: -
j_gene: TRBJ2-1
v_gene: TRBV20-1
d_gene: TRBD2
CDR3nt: TGCAGTGCTAGTCAAGGCGGGGGGGCCTCCTACAATGAGCAGTTCTTC
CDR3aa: CSASQGGGASYNEQFF

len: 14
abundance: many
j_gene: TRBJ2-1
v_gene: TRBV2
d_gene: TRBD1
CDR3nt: TGTGCCAGCGGGGAACAGGGGGCTTACAATGAGCAGTTCTTC
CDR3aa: CASGEQGAYNEQFF

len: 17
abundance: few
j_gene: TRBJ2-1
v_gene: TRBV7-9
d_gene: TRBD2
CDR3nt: TGTGCCAGCAGCCCAAGACTAGCGGGAGGGGTCTACAATGAGCAGTTCTTC
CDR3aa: CASSPRLAGGVYNEQFF

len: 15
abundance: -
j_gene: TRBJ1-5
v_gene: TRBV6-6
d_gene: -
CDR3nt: TGTGCCAGCAGTTACTCGGGGGATAGCAATCAGCCCCAGCATTTT
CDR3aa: CASSYSGDSNQPQHF

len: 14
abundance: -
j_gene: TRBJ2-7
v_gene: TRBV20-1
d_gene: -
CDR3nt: TGCAGTGCTAGGATACGGCGGGTCCCCTACGAGCAGTACTTC
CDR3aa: CSARIRRVPYEQYF

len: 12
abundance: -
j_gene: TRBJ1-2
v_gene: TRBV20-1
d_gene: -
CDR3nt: TGCAGTGCTAGAGTTAGGGGATATGGCTACACCTTC
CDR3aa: CSARVRGYGYTF

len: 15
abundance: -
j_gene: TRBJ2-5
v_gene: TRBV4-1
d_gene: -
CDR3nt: TGCGCCAGCAGCCAAGGTCACGGGAGCCAAGAGACCCAGTACTTC
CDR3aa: CASSQGHGSQETQYF

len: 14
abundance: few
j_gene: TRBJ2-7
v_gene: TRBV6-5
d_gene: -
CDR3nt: TGTGCCAGCAGTTATCTCCAGGAGGGCAATGAGCAGTACTTC
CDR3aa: CASSYLQEGNEQYF

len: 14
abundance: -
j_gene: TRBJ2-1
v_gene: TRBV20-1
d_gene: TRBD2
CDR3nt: TGCAGTGTTTCGCCGGGACTAGCCAAAAATGAGCAGTTCTTC
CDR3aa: CSVSPGLAKNEQFF

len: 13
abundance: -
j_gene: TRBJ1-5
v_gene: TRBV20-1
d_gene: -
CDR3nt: TGCAGTGCTCCGGAGCAAAACCAGGGGCCCCAGCATTTT
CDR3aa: CSAPEQNQGPQHF

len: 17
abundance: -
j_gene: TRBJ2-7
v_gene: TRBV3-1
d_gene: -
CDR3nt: TGTGCCAGCAGCCTCGCCAAACTAGGCTTCGAGATCAATGAGCAGTACTTC
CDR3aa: CASSLAKLGFEINEQYF

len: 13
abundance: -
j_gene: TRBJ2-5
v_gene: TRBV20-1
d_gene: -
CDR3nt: TGCAGTGCTAAGAACACCTACCAAGAGACCCAGTACTTC
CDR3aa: CSAKNTYQETQYF

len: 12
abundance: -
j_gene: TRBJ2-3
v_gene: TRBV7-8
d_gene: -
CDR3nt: TGTGCCAGCAGCTTAGACTCCGGGACATCGTATTTT
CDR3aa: CASSLDSGTSYF

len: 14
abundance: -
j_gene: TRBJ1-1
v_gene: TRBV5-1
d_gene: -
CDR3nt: TGCGCCAGCAGCTGGACGGGGATGAACACTGAAGCTTTCTTT
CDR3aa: CASSWTGMNTEAFF

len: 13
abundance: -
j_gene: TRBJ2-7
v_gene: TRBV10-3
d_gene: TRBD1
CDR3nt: TGTGCCATCAGCTCGGGACAGGGGGACGAGCAGTACTTC
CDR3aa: CAISSGQGDEQYF

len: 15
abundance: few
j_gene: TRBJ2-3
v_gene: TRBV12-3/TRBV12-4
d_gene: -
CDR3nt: TGTGCCAGCGTCTCATCGGGACATCCCACAGATACGCAGTATTTT
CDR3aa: CASVSSGHPTDTQYF

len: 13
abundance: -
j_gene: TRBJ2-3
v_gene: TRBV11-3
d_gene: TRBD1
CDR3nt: TGTGCCAGCAGCGTACAGGGGGGAAAGGGGCAGTATTTT
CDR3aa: CASSVQGGKGQYF

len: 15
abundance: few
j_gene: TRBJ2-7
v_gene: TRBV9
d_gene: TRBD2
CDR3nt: TGTGCCAGCAGCGTAAGCGCGGGAGGACCCTACGAGCAGTACTTC
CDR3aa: CASSVSAGGPYEQYF

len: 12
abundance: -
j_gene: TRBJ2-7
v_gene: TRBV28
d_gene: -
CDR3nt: TGTGCCAGCACCATCCAGCAGGACGAGCAGTACTTC
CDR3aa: CASTIQQDEQYF

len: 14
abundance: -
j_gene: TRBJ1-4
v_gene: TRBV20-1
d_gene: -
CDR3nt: TGCAGTGCTAGGCCGGGCAGCAGTAATGAAAAACTGTTTTTT
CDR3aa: CSARPGSSNEKLFF

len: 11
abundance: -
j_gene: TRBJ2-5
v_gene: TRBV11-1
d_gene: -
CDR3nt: TGTGCCAGCGCAGGGGAAGAGACCCAGTACTTC
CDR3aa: CASAGEETQYF

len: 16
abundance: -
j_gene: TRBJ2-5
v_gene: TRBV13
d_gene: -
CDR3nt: TGTGCCAGCAGCCGTGGGGCCACCCCTCCCTACAATGAGCAGTACTTC
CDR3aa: CASSRGATPPYNEQYF

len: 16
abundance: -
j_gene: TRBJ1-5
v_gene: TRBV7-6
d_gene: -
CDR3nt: TGTGCCAGCAGCTTAGGCGGTGCGGATAGCAATCAGCCCCAGCATTTT
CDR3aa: CASSLGGADSNQPQHF

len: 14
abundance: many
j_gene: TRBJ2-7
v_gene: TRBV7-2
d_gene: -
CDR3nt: TGTGCCAGCAGCTTATTGGACAACTCCTACGAGCAGTACTTC
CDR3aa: CASSLLDNSYEQYF

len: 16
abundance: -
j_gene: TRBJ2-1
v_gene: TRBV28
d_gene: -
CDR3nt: TGTGCCAGCAGTTTAAGGCCCAATGTCGCCCACAATGAGCAGTTCTTC
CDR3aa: CASSLRPNVAHNEQFF

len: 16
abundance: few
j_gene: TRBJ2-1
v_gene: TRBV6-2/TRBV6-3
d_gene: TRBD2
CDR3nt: TGTGCCAGCAGACCCTCGTGGACTAGACCCTACAATGAGCAGTTCTTC
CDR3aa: CASRPSWTRPYNEQFF

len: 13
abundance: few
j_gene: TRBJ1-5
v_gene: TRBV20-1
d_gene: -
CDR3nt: TGCAGTGCCCCCGCCAGGGGCGATCAGCCCCAGCATTTT
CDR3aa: CSAPARGDQPQHF

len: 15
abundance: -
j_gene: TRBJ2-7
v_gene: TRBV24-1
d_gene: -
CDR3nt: TGTGCCACCAGTGACCCTACACAGGGATCGGTCGAGCAGTACTTC
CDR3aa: CATSDPTQGSVEQYF

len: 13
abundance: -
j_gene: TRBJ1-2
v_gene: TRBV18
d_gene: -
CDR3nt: TGTGCCAGCTCACTGGACAGTAACCGTGACTACACCTTC
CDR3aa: CASSLDSNRDYTF

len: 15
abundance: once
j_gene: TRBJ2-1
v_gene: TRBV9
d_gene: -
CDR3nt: TGTGCCAGCAGCATAGGCGGGGGCGCCTACAATGAGCAGTTCTTC
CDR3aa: CASSIGGGAYNEQFF